The 3 T cell receptor beta chains below were found in one sample sequenced in a study of blood T cells in healthy people across ages. The use of a sample-barcoded 5' primer and a J-beta primer mix characterized a second PCR of roughly 6 to 11 cycles. TCRdb recomputed calls from the 5' RACE reads with MiXCR, one row per CDR3 protein. The sample holds over 1,300,000 distinct CDR3 sequences, approximately 59% seen once. The specimen sequenced was blood. These receptors all come from a man younger than 35 in good health.

The chain carries TRBV10-3 and TRBJ2-5; weak D call: TRBD2 (6 bases). Per the germline V gene, CDR1 is ENHRY and CDR2 is SYGVKD. The ends were cut back, 4 bases at V and 0 bases at J, with 12 bases in the middle. The CDR3 totals 15 residues. As DNA, the CDR3 is TGTGCCATCAGTGCGCGGGACTCCTACCAAGAGACCCAGTACTTC. It is translated as CAISARDSYQETQYF.

This clonotype was seen a few times. V usage is TRBV11-2 and J usage is TRBJ2-6; D tentatively reads TRBD1 or TRBD2 (5 bases each). The CDR3 sequence is 20 residues long. V dropped 3 bases and J dropped 0 bases, with 21 bases sitting between them. Per the germline V gene, CDR1 is SGHAT and CDR2 is FQNNGV. The CDR3 DNA is TGTGCCAGCAGCTTCCCCCCCGGGGCCAGGGCAGGCTCTGGGGCCAACGTCCTGACTTTC. Residues: CASSFPPGARAGSGANVLTF.

This rearrangement joins TRBV28 to TRBJ1-4, with D maybe TRBD1 (6 bases). V dropped 5 bases and J dropped 8 bases, with 36 bases sitting between them. The CDR3 extends over 21 amino acids. Germline V gene lookup returns CDR1 MDHEN and CDR2 SYDVKM. The CDR3 DNA reads as TGTGCCAGCAGTACCTACCCCCGGGACATTTGGTACGATTCAATTGGGGAAAAACTGTTTTTT. Encoded protein: CASSTYPRDIWYDSIGEKLFF.